The T cell receptor beta chain described here comes from a study of identical twins (dated by TCRdb to between 2015 and 2016). At the level of the whole study: The study deep-sequenced TCR alpha and beta repertoires from monozygotic twins, unrelated adults of various ages and cord blood to test whether fetal clonotypes persist. To rule out contamination, the twin experiments were replicated at different times with different library preparation protocols.

The protocol used for the library was 5' RACE. Sequencing instrument: Illumina HiSeq 2000. Template switching added a universal primer binding site, and the final cDNA carried a unique molecular identifier that allowed TCR cDNA molecules to be counted accurately. Specific primers in the conserved constant-segment region were used to synthesize first-strand cDNA for TCR alpha and beta chains. Each cDNA library was double barcoded, with a SMART-Mk sample barcode plus Illumina barcodes, to control for contamination. TruSeq adapter sequences along with Illumina sample barcodes were introduced in two successive PCR steps. The Illumina HiSeq platform was used with custom primers to sequence TCR alpha and beta cDNA libraries. The study's processing was this. Raw reads were processed with MiGEC to extract unique molecular identifiers, and MiXCR was used to determine CDR3 positions. For each individual, recombination models were inferred using an EM algorithm with the repgenHMM and IGoR tools. The analysis of shared clonotypes was done with the tcR package in R, with sharing normalized by the product of cloneset sizes. To study raw recombination free of thymic and clonal selection effects, out-of-frame nonproductive sequences were analyzed. TCRdb reworked the public reads: Q25 trimming with fastp, MiXCR clone assembly, productive beta chains retained. Rows are combined by CDR3 protein, so each entry shows the most common genes and DNA. TCRdb assigned the V and J calls; the authors' analysis was not used. The sample records under 400,000 distinct CDR3 sequences, roughly 10% of which are singletons. The ten largest account for roughly 8.9% of the sample.

Every donor in the study was a healthy Caucasian. Three unrelated non-twin adults were also sequenced: a male aged 18 to 30, a male aged 50 to 60 and a female aged 50 to 60. Miltenyi CD45RO+ enrichment and human naive T-cell isolation kits were used to isolate memory (CD45RO+) and naive T cells from PBMC. As regards this clonotype: Its antigen specificity is not known. No qualities accompany the bases; no much larger clone lies one base away.

Overall study results and their limits: The excess sharing between twins in beta out-of-frame sequences was weaker because fewer shared sequences reduced the signal-to-noise ratio. Out-of-frame TCR alpha sequences shared between twins showed an excess of low generation-probability sequences compared with coincidental sharing between unrelated individuals. Zero-insertion analyses could be partly confounded by invariant T cells such as MAIT and iNKT, although diverse VJ usage argued against such confounding for most clonotypes. Conclusions relied on cross-sectional statistical analysis, since the same donors could not be followed over many years. Out-of-frame TCR alpha sharing in monozygotic twins was systematically underestimated by recombination models, whereas sharing between unrelated individuals was in agreement with the recombination models. Abundant cord blood beta clonotypes had fewer insertions, young adult naive repertoires showed a similar but weaker trend, and memory repertoires showed no such trend.

This clonotype originated in a woman aged 50 to 60 in good health. Sequenced material: naive T cells sorted from blood. The cell subset or site tag for this specimen amounts to: cells isolated with a human naive T-cell isolation kit.

The CDR3 in this case is CASRTGIYNEQFF. The nucleotides are TGTGCCAGCAGAACCGGGATCTACAATGAGCAGTTCTTC. This chain joins TRBV6-1 to TRBJ2-1; a weak D assignment points to TRBD2 (5 bases agree). CDR1 MNHNS and CDR2 SASEGT were looked up in the germline V gene. V and J are truncated by 6 bases and 3 bases respectively, leaving an intervening sequence of 9 bases. Counted from cysteine to phenylalanine, this CDR3 has 13 amino acids. CDR3 DNA only is kept here, 39 bases in frame from base 1.